This entry concerns a single T cell receptor (beta chain). The entry originates in a study of shared T cell receptors in the human thymus. Measured with immunoSEQ multiplex PCR; TCRdb has only the in-frame clones, and not every one. Counted here are approximately 730,000 clones, approximately 85% occurring once; the ten biggest clones make up 0.0095% to 0.013%. The CDR3 is 19 residues long. The V gene lost 5 bases and the J gene lost 3 bases, with 27 bases spanning the gap. The same data also went into a second study, on human thymus T cells. This second study notes: From resections taken during corrective heart surgery, the thymus tissue was obtained. V and J gene usage appeared biased in thymic and blood repertoires. There were highly overlapping thymic repertoires among unrelated individuals, as related research reported.

Sequencing was performed on thymocytes. The sequence came from a girl under three years old with a congenital heart defect. V and J are TRBV5-7 and TRBJ1-5, with D perhaps matching TRBD1 (6 bases). TRBV5-7 counts as an open reading frame of uncertain function. The CDR3 nucleotides are TGTGCCAGCAGATGGGGGGGGGCACCGAGCCCTACCTTCAATCAGCCCCAGCATTTT. Its translation is CASRWGGAPSPTFNQPQHF.